This TCR beta chain derives from a study of blood T cell repertoires in COVID-19. In the study overall: Sites in the United States, Italy and Spain provided acute and convalescent COVID-19 samples. From T cells, B-cell-depleted T cells, or PBMCs came the material, which was cDNA or gDNA.

Methods used by the authors: From reference gene primer amplification, estimates of nucleated cell counts were derived. Method: immunoSEQ multiplex PCR; TCRdb's copy keeps in-frame clones and lacks some. V and J calls and clone size are copied from that table; D and trimming were computed from the DNA. Of under 300,000 clones listed, around 90% are singletons. The CDR3 is 16 residues long. Unmatched junction bases numbered 8, after V lost 1 base and J lost 2 bases. Germline CDR1 is SGHTA and CDR2 is FQGNSA. Sequencing was carried out using peripheral blood. This chain connects TRBV7-2 to TRBJ2-7; 7 nucleotides agree with TRBD2. The sequence was collected from a woman aged 40 to 50 who had recovered from COVID-19. The chain's CDR3 is CASSLDGAGNTYEQYF. The CDR3 DNA reads as TGTGCCAGCAGCTTAGATGGAGCGGGGAACACCTACGAGCAGTACTTC.